This T cell receptor beta chain was profiled in a study of T cell responses to AZD1222 COVID-19 vaccine. Study-level information: The study pooled second doses at about 4 or about 12 weeks.

V lost 1 base to trimming and J lost 4 bases, with 4 bases between them. Germline lookup yields CDR1 MDHEN and CDR2 SYDVKM. This CDR3 is built from 12 residues. Repertoires were generated with immunoSEQ multiplex PCR, while TCRdb's copy carries only in-frame clones and drops some. The sample comprises about 130,000 clones, over 85% of which are singletons, and roughly 0.87% rests with the top ten. Broader study findings: Once two AZD1222 doses were given, Spike-specific TCR breadth and depth went up. Among spike-specific TCRs, nearly half reportedly target unmutated variant regions. Samples come after the peak T cell response, not at day 14.

About this clone itself: Its antigen is undetermined.

The source of this sequence is an adult in good health. The chain couples TRBV28 to TRBJ1-1; no reliable D call. This sample comprised peripheral blood, obtained on day 0 of AZD1222 vaccination. This CDR3 is CASSLYVTEAFF. The CDR3 region has the DNA TGTGCCAGCAGTTTATATGTCACTGAAGCTTTCTTT.